This TCR beta chain derives from a study of early T cells in non-severe SARS-CoV-2 infection. Points on this clonotype: Mismatch with germline at one junction end may stem from a read error.

This CDR3 spans 13 amino acids. In germline, CDR1 is MDHEN, CDR2 SYDVKM. TCRdb reprocessed the 5' RACE reads with MiXCR, giving one entry per CDR3 protein. The profile shows 69,000 or so distinct CDR3 sequences, 3.5% to 6% of them singletons. This receptor was identified in an adult who was a healthcare worker with PCR-confirmed SARS-CoV-2 infection or an uninfected control (not recorded which). The donor label of this sample is uncertain. J is TRBJ1-1 and V is TRBV28; possibly TRBD1 for D (5 bases). Sequences were derived from whole blood, sampled at baseline. The CDR3 protein is CASGKSRRDLGLF. The CDR3 bases are TGTGCCAGCGGGAAATCACGTCGGGACCTCGGTCTCTTT. The variable domain in full, completed from reference TRBV28 and TRBJ1-1, reads DVKVTQSSRYLVKRTGEKVFLECVQDMDHENMFWYRQDPGLGLRLIYFSYDVKMKEKGDIPEGYSVSREKKERFSLILESASTNQTSMYLCASGKSRRDLGLFGQGTRLTVV.